The TCR beta chain described here comes from a study of blood T cell repertoires in COVID-19. Study-wide background: Spain, Italy and the United States supplied samples that represented acute and convalescent COVID-19.

Only in-frame clones appear in the TCRdb table, and some are missing; sequencing was by immunoSEQ multiplex PCR. The sample shows some 210,000 clones, roughly 90% of them seen only once. CDR1 and CDR2 from the germline V gene are SGHKS and YYEKEE (reference sequence). V shed 2 bases and J 2 bases; nucleotides not matched to a gene: 1. This CDR3 comprises 14 residues. The receptor was isolated from a man between 60 and 70 years old with COVID-19, enrolled during active disease. V is TRBV5-5 and J is TRBJ1-1, with TRBD1 matching over 9 bases. Sequenced input: peripheral blood. The CDR3 region is CASSLQGANTEAFF. In DNA, the CDR3 is TGTGCCAGCAGCTTACAGGGGGCTAACACTGAAGCTTTCTTT.